This TCR beta chain derives from a study of OX40 agonist ivuxolimab in advanced cancers. CDR1 is MNHEY, CDR2 SVGAGI, per germline. This CDR3 region has 13 residues. The V end was cut by 0 bases, the J end by 9 bases, with 9 bases between. Profiled with immunoSEQ multiplex PCR; TCRdb holds only in-frame clones, not every one. Of tens of thousands of clones listed, over 75% are singletons. The receptor comes from an adult with an advanced solid tumor such as melanoma, head and neck, liver or kidney cancer. Source: CD4+ or CD8+ T cells sorted from blood, taken in a trial of the OX40 agonist ivuxolimab. The chain joins TRBV6-5 to TRBJ2-1; D gene unclear. The CDR3 nucleotides read TGTGCCAGCAGTTACTCGTCCGCCGGTGAGCAGTTCTTC. Translating it yields CASSYSSAGEQFF.